This TCR beta chain is from a study of T cells in Graves' hyperthyroidism and ophthalmopathy. Across the study: Blood was drawn when the patient was first diagnosed and still untreated.

Based on clinical symptoms, serum thyroxine and TRAb, thyroid ultrasound and orbital computed tomography, diagnoses were reached. Template material for amplifying TCR beta CDR3 regions consisted of RNA transcripts. HTBI primers drove first-round RT-PCR of the TCR CDR3. MiXCR was run by TCRdb on the multiplex PCR reads, yielding one entry per CDR3 protein. The sample carries 350,000 or so distinct CDR3 sequences, 15% to 20% recorded once. This clonotype was found many times. The V end was cut by 0 bases, the J end by 4 bases, with 8 bases between. The length of the CDR3 is 14 residues. Germline V gene data show CDR1 as SGHDT and CDR2 as YYEEEE.

The sample was blood. This TCR was sampled from a woman between 40 and 50 years old with Graves' ophthalmopathy. The chain carries TRBV5-6 and TRBJ1-3; D gene ambiguous. DNA of the CDR3: TGTGCCAGCAGCTTGGGGGCCGTCGGAAACACCATATATTTT. Translating gives CASSLGAVGNTIYF.